This T cell receptor (beta chain) emerged from a study of early T cells in non-severe SARS-CoV-2 infection. Study summary: Chains stayed unpaired after sequencing of bulk RNA from unsorted whole blood.

General study points: Using VDJdb, the matching emphasized anti-spike CD8 responses while missing private and CD4 specificities.

Individual cDNA molecules received unique molecular identifiers. TCRdb itself ran the 5' RACE reads through MiXCR, one entry per CDR3 protein. The table has about 60,000 distinct CDR3 sequences, roughly an eighth seen once. This clonotype was observed a handful of times. What it binds is not known. The V end was cut by 7 bases, the J end by 3 bases, with 17 bases between. The CDR3 covers 15 residues. CDR1 and CDR2 from the germline V gene are SNHLY and FYNNEI. The sequence was collected from an adult who was a healthcare worker with PCR-confirmed SARS-CoV-2 infection or an uninfected control (not recorded which). This chain connects TRBV2 to TRBJ2-3, with D perhaps TRBD2 (5 bases). Sequenced material: whole blood. CDR3 protein: CASNPLAEGTDTQYF. Here the CDR3 DNA reads TGTGCCAGCAATCCCCTAGCCGAGGGTACAGATACGCAGTATTTT.